Below, 25 T cell receptor beta chains from the same sample are listed, as sequenced in a study of blood T cell repertoires in COVID-19. Assay used: immunoSEQ multiplex PCR; TCRdb lists only in-frame clones, some missing. The sample contains about 170,000 clones, 83% of which appear only once. Input material: peripheral blood. The receptors here all came from an elderly woman with acute or convalescent COVID-19.

This sequence joins TRBV14 and TRBJ1-1, with D perhaps matching TRBD1 (5 bases). Germline assignment: CDR1 SGHDN and CDR2 FVKESK. The length of the CDR3 is 14 residues. V was cut by 2 bases and J by 4 bases, with 11 bases left in between. CDR3 sequence: CASSQFFRGTEAFF. The CDR3 coding sequence is TGTGCCAGCAGCCAATTCTTTAGGGGCACTGAAGCTTTCTTT.

Regarding this clone: Additional DNA sequences in this sample encode the identical CDR3. This chain connects TRBV24-1 to TRBJ2-1, with TRBD1 matching over 11 bases. V gave up 4 bases and J gave up 3 bases; unmatched junction bases: 4. From germline, CDR1 is KGHDR and CDR2 SFDVKD. The CDR3 loop spans 16 amino acids. This CDR3 reads CATSDTGTGGYNEQFF. CDR3 in DNA: TGTGCCACCAGTGACACTGGGACAGGGGGCTACAATGAGCAGTTCTTC.

CDR3 sequence reads: CASSQDSRGNEQFF. The DNA for the CDR3 is TGCGCCAGCAGCCAAGATTCTCGAGGGAATGAGCAGTTCTTC. This rearrangement joins TRBV4-3 to TRBJ2-1, with a possible D match to TRBD2 (5 bases). CDR3 length equals 14 residues. The V and J ends lost 0 bases and 7 bases respectively, with 10 bases between them. Germline-derived CDR1 and CDR2 are LGHNA and YSLEER.

The V and J genes are TRBV7-9 and TRBJ2-2; TRBD2 aligns across 7 bases. CDR1 is SEHNR and CDR2 is FQNEAQ in the germline V gene (reference sequence). The CDR3 is 14 residues long. V lost 7 bases to trimming and J lost 4 bases; unmatched junction nucleotides: 6. The CDR3 here is CASKKRDPTGELFF. Written as DNA, the CDR3 is TGTGCCAGCAAGAAGCGGGATCCCACCGGGGAGCTGTTTTTT.

The V call is TRBV5-5, the J call TRBJ2-7, with 8 bases aligning to TRBD1. This CDR3 has 15 residues. V shed 6 bases, J shed 2 bases, and the junction held 10 bases outside the gene matches. CDR1 is SGHKS and CDR2 is YYEKEE in the germline V gene (reference sequence). The CDR3, as DNA: TGTGCCAGCACCTCGAGGGCAGGGGGCGCCTACGAGCAGTACTTC. Its protein is CASTSRAGGAYEQYF. Combining the CDR3 with reference TRBV5-5 and TRBJ2-7 gives the whole variable domain DAGVTQSPTHLIKTRGQQVTLRCSPISGHKSVSWYQQVLGQGPQFIFQYYEKEERGRGNFPDRFSARQFPNYSSELNVNALLLGDSALYLCASTSRAGGAYEQYFGPGTRLTVT.

This chain uses TRBV5-1 with TRBJ2-3; 11 bases align to TRBD2. The CDR3 has 17 residues. CDR1 and CDR2 (germline): SGHRS, YFSETQ. Trimming removed 2 bases from V and 4 bases from J; junction bases left unmatched: 9. This CDR3 is CASSFRGLAGGADTQYF. CDR3 bases: TGCGCCAGCAGCTTTCGAGGGCTAGCGGGAGGAGCAGATACGCAGTATTTT. Together with reference TRBV5-1 and TRBJ2-3, the CDR3 gives the full variable domain: KAGVTQTPRYLIKTRGQQVTLSCSPISGHRSVSWYQQTPGQGLQFLFEYFSETQRNKGNFPGRFSGRQFSNSRSEMNVSTLELGDSALYLCASSFRGLAGGADTQYFGPGTRLTVL.

This clone appeared a single time. The rearrangement links TRBV5-4 to TRBJ2-3, with 9 bases that match TRBD1. The CDR3 covers 15 residues. From germline, CDR1 is SGHNT and CDR2 YYREEE (reference sequence). The V gene end was trimmed by 5 bases and the J gene end by 1 base; junction bases not matched to a gene: 5. DNA of the CDR3: TGTGCCAGCAGTGATCGGGACAGGGGCACAGATACGCAGTATTTT. Translation: CASSDRDRGTDTQYF. The entire variable domain, with the rest obtained from reference TRBV5-4 and TRBJ2-3, is as follows: ETGVTQSPTHLIKTRGQQVTLRCSSQSGHNTVSWYQQALGQGPQFIFQYYREEENGRGNFPPRFSGLQFPNYSSELNVNALELDDSALYLCASSDRDRGTDTQYFGPGTRLTVL.

CDR3 loop: CASSPRGQTPTYEQYF. In DNA, the CDR3 is TGTGCCAGCTCACCACGGGGACAGACACCCACCTACGAGCAGTACTTC. The rearrangement links TRBV18 to TRBJ2-7, with 7 bases identical to TRBD1. V gave up 1 base and J gave up 2 bases; unmatched junction bases: 8. This CDR3 region has 16 residues. In germline, CDR1 is KGHSH, CDR2 LQKENI.

The J gene is TRBJ2-6, the V gene TRBV5-5; D gene unclear. The V and J ends lost 1 base and 2 bases respectively, with 7 bases between them. The CDR3 contains 15 residues. Germline loops: CDR1 SGHKS, CDR2 YYEKEE (reference sequence). CDR3 loop: CASSLSSTGANVLTF. CDR3 nucleotide sequence: TGTGCCAGCAGCTTGAGCTCCACTGGGGCCAACGTCCTGACTTTC.

This rearrangement joins TRBV20-1 to TRBJ1-2, with D tentatively TRBD1 (5 bases). In germline, CDR1 is DFQATT, CDR2 SNEGSKA (reference sequence). V lost 3 bases and J lost 2, with 10 bases in between. The length of the CDR3 is 13 residues. CDR3 region: CSASRGVNYGYTF. The CDR3 nucleotides are TGCAGTGCTAGTCGGGGGGTCAACTATGGCTACACCTTC.

V is TRBV5-1 and J is TRBJ2-3; no clear D gene. CDR1 is SGHRS, CDR2 YFSETQ, per germline. Between the trimmed V and J ends, which lost 0 bases and 2 bases, there was a span of 7 bases. This CDR3 has 14 residues. The CDR3 DNA is TGCGCCAGCAGCTTGGGACTTTTCACAGATACGCAGTATTTT. As protein: CASSLGLFTDTQYF.

This clone was seen at least ten times. The CDR3 DNA is TGTGCCAGCAGCCTGATAACAGGGATATTTAGTGGCTACACCTTC. Protein: CASSLITGIFSGYTF. The chain is built from TRBV5-6 and TRBJ1-2, with a possible D match to TRBD1 (6 bases). This CDR3 is 15 amino acids long. V was pared by 4 bases and J by 7 bases, with 20 bases between. CDR1 and CDR2 from the germline V gene are SGHDT and YYEEEE.

The rearrangement uses TRBV6-1 and TRBJ1-2; TRBD1 aligns across 7 bases. The CDR3 is 13 residues long. The ends lost 5 bases at V and 8 bases at J; junction bases unmatched: 8. Germline CDR1 is MNHNS and CDR2 is SASEGT. CDR3 DNA sequence: TGTGCCAGCAGTTCGCAGGGGGGTTACGGCTACACCTTC. Amino acids: CASSSQGGYGYTF.

The chain has TRBV25-1 and TRBJ2-1; 7 bases fit TRBD2. V gave up 8 bases and J gave up 9 bases; unmatched junction bases: 19. From germline, CDR1 is MGHDK and CDR2 SYGVNS. CDR3 length: 16 residues. CDR3 in amino acids: CASGHALFAGVSEQFF. CDR3 sequence (DNA): TGTGCCAGCGGGCACGCACTTTTTGCGGGAGTTAGTGAGCAGTTCTTC.

The chain is built from TRBV7-2 and TRBJ2-1; D might be TRBD1 (7 bases). The germline V gene encodes CDR1 SGHTA and CDR2 FQGNSA. This CDR3 contains 16 residues. V was trimmed by 4 bases and J by 1 base, leaving 14 bases between them. Here the CDR3 reads CASSWRGTVSYNEQFF. The CDR3 nucleotides read TGTGCCAGCAGCTGGAGGGGGACAGTGTCCTACAATGAGCAGTTCTTC. Combining the CDR3 with reference TRBV7-2 and TRBJ2-1 gives the whole variable domain GAGVSQSPSNKVTEKGKDVELRCDPISGHTALYWYRQSLGQGLEFLIYFQGNSAPDKSGLPSDRFSAERTGGSVSTLTIQRTQQEDSAVYLCASSWRGTVSYNEQFFGPGTRLTVL.

CDR3 nucleotides: TGCGCCAGCAGCTTGTTGGCAGGGGCTGGCTACGAGCAGTACTTC. It translates to CASSLLAGAGYEQYF. The rearrangement links TRBV5-1 to TRBJ2-7; D is possibly TRBD1 (6 bases). The CDR3 spans 15 residues. CDR1 and CDR2 from the germline V gene are SGHRS and YFSETQ. The germline V and J ends were trimmed by 1 base and 3 bases, with 14 bases remaining between them.

The chain uses TRBV4-3 and TRBJ1-6; D unresolved. This CDR3 is 14 amino acids long. Germline assignment: CDR1 LGHNA and CDR2 YSLEER. The V end lost 4 bases, the J end lost 6 bases, and 10 bases lay between the germline ends. The CDR3 DNA follows: TGCGCCAGCAGCCTGAACGGCGGTAATTCACCCCTCCACTTT. Protein sequence: CASSLNGGNSPLHF.

This clone was found once. This chain uses TRBV2 with TRBJ1-5; TRBD1 might be the D (5 bases). The germline V gene has CDR1 SNHLY and CDR2 FYNNEI. Between the trimmed V and J ends, which lost 0 bases and 6 bases, there was a span of 12 bases. The CDR3 length is 15 residues. For the CDR3, the DNA is TGTGCCAGCAGTGAAGCGGGGCAGCGGGTTCAGCCCCAGCATTTT. Encoded protein: CASSEAGQRVQPQHF. Based on the CDR3 plus reference TRBV2 and TRBJ1-5, the full variable domain is EPEVTQTPSHQVTQMGQEVILRCVPISNHLYFYWYRQILGQKVEFLVSFYNNEISEKSEIFDDQFSVERPDGSNFTLKIRSTKLEDSAMYFCASSEAGQRVQPQHFGDGTRLSIL.

The chain uses TRBV5-1 and TRBJ1-5; tentative D call: TRBD1 (6 bases). In germline, CDR1 is SGHRS, CDR2 YFSETQ. This CDR3 comprises 15 residues. Trimming left V 0 bases short and J 2 bases short, with 9 bases between. The CDR3 loop is CASSLAAGGNQPQHF. The CDR3 nucleotides read TGCGCCAGCAGCTTGGCCGCAGGGGGCAATCAGCCCCAGCATTTT.

The chain employs TRBV5-1 and TRBJ2-1, with D possibly TRBD2 on 5 matching bases. V dropped 0 bases and J dropped 0 bases, with 7 bases sitting between them. Germline V gives CDR1 SGHRS, CDR2 YFSETQ. This CDR3 has 15 amino acids. The CDR3 DNA reads as TGCGCCAGCAGCTTGGTGGGGAGCTCCTACAATGAGCAGTTCTTC. Translated, it gives CASSLVGSSYNEQFF.

The V and J genes are TRBV19 and TRBJ2-5, with D possibly matching TRBD1 (5 bases). Germline CDR1 is LNHDA and CDR2 is SQIVND (reference sequence). V was trimmed by 1 base and J by 5 bases, leaving 14 bases between them. There are 15 residues in the CDR3. The CDR3 protein is CASSIVPGRQETQYF. For the CDR3, the DNA is TGTGCCAGTAGTATAGTGCCAGGGCGACAGGAGACCCAGTACTTC. Based on the CDR3 plus reference TRBV19 and TRBJ2-5, the full variable domain is DGGITQSPKYLFRKEGQNVTLSCEQNLNHDAMYWYRQDPGQGLRLIYYSQIVNDFQKGDIAEGYSVSREKKESFPLTVTSAQKNPTAFYLCASSIVPGRQETQYFGPGTRLLVL.

The rearrangement uses TRBV5-1 and TRBJ2-2; a possible D gene is TRBD1 (6 bases). The CDR3 extends over 14 amino acids. Looked up from germline, CDR1 is SGHRS and CDR2 is YFSETQ. V was pared by 2 bases and J by 2 bases, with 7 bases between. The CDR3 loop is CASSFRGNTGELFF. The CDR3 DNA follows: TGCGCCAGCAGCTTCAGGGGCAACACCGGGGAGCTGTTTTTT.

V and J are TRBV5-6 and TRBJ2-1; D may be TRBD2 (5 bases). Trimming removed 4 bases at V and 0 bases at J, with 14 bases between. This CDR3 has 16 residues. The germline gives CDR1 SGHDT, CDR2 YYEEEE. CDR3: CASSGISGDSYNEQFF. The CDR3 region has the DNA TGTGCCAGCAGCGGGATCAGCGGAGACTCCTACAATGAGCAGTTCTTC.

This clone was found a few times. The sample has other DNA sequences that encode this CDR3 too. The genes are TRBV19 and TRBJ2-3; 11 bases map to TRBD2. The V gene end was trimmed by 6 bases and the J gene end by 1 base; junction bases not matched to a gene: 6. CDR1 LNHDA and CDR2 SQIVND come from the germline V gene (reference sequence). This CDR3 comprises 16 residues. Written as DNA, the CDR3 is TGTGCCAGTAGCAGCAGACTAGCGGGGCGCACAGATACGCAGTATTTT. It is translated as CASSSRLAGRTDTQYF. Filled out from reference TRBV19 and TRBJ2-3, the complete variable domain reads DGGITQSPKYLFRKEGQNVTLSCEQNLNHDAMYWYRQDPGQGLRLIYYSQIVNDFQKGDIAEGYSVSREKKESFPLTVTSAQKNPTAFYLCASSSRLAGRTDTQYFGPGTRLTVL.

The V call is TRBV4-3, the J call TRBJ2-2; tentative D call: TRBD1 (5 bases). The CDR3 runs 17 residues. From germline, CDR1 is LGHNA and CDR2 YSLEER. V lost 0 bases and J lost 1, with 12 bases in between. The chain's CDR3 is CASSQDLRVRNTGELFF. CDR3 bases: TGCGCCAGCAGCCAAGATCTCAGGGTGAGGAACACCGGGGAGCTGTTTTTT.